This TCR beta chain was identified in a study of T cell repertoires in cytomegalovirus infection. Study-level background: TCR beta signatures that were public indicated CMV infection and matching HLA type.

CDR3 length: 19 residues. Germline assignment: CDR1 SGHTA and CDR2 FQGTGA. J gave up 1 base and V 5 bases, and 16 bases lay outside the gene matches. General study findings and limits: Using cumulative public TCR beta family frequency, the authors identified those who carried CMV together with the relevant HLA. HLA-C-restricted CMV-specific TCR beta clonotypes were dominant in the ex vivo response.

This clonotype was seen repeatedly, ten times or more. The antigen is unknown. TCRdb fed the reads into MiXCR, producing one record per CDR3 protein. The table has 300,000 or so distinct CDR3 sequences, roughly 25% seen once; the top ten hold approximately 14%. The origin of this receptor is a human donor in good health (CMV status not recorded). Some clones in this sample may be carry-over from other donors' samples. The genes are TRBV7-3 and TRBJ1-2; the match to TRBD1 covers 10 bases. Material: PBMCs. This CDR3 is CASSATGGPPGAHNYGYTF. As DNA, the CDR3 is TGTGCCAGCAGCGCGACAGGGGGCCCACCCGGGGCACATAACTATGGCTACACCTTC.